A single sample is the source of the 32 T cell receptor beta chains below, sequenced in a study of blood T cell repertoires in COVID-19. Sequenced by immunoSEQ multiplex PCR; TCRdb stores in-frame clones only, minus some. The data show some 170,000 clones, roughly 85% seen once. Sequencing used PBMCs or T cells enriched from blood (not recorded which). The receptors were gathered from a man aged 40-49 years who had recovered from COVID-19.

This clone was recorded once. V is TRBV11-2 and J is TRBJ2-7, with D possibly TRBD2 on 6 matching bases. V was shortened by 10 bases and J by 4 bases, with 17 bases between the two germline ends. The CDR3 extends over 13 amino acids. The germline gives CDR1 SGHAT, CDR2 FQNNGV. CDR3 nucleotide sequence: TGTGCCACCACGGAGGGCTCCGGGTACGAGCAGTACTTC. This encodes CATTEGSGYEQYF.

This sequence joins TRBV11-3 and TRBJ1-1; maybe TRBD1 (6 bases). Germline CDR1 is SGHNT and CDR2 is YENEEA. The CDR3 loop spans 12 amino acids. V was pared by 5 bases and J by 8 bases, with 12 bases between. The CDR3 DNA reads TGTGCCAGCAGCGATGACAGGAGAGAAGCTTTCTTT. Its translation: CASSDDRREAFF. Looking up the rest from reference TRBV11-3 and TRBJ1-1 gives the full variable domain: EAGVVQSPRYKIIEKKQPVAFWCNPISGHNTLYWYLQNLGQGPELLIRYENEEAVDDSQLPKDRFSAERLKGVDSTLKIQPAELGDSAVYLCASSDDRREAFFGQGTRLTVV.

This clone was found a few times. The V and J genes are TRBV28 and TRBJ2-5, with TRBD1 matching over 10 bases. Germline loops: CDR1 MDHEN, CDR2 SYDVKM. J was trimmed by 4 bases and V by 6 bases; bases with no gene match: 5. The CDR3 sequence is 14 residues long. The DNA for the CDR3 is TGTGCCAGCAGCTGGACAGGGGGAAGAGAGACCCAGTACTTC. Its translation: CASSWTGGRETQYF.

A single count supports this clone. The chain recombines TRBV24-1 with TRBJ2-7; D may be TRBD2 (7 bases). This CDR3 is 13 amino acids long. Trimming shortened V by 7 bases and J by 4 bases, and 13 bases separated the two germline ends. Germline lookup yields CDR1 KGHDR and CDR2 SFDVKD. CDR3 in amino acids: CATSEGGFYEQYF. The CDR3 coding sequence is TGTGCCACCAGCGAGGGGGGGTTTTACGAGCAGTACTTC.

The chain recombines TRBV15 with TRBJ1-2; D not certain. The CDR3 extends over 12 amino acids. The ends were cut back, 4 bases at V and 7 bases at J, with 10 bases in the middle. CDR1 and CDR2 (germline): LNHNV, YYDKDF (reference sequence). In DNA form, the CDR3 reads TGTGCCACCAGCAAGGAAGGCGGTGGCTACACCTTC. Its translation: CATSKEGGGYTF.

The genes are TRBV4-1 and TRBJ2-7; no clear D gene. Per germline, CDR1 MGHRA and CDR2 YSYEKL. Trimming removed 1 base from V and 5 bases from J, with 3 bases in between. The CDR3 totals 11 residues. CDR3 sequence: CASSQVDEQYF. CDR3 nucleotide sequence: TGCGCCAGCAGCCAAGTAGACGAGCAGTACTTC.

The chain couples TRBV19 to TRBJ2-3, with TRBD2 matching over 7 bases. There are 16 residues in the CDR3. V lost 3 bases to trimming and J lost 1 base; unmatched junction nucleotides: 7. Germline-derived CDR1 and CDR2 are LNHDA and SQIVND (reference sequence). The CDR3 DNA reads TGTGCCAGTAGTATGGCTAGCGGATTACGCACAGATACGCAGTATTTT. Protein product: CASSMASGLRTDTQYF.

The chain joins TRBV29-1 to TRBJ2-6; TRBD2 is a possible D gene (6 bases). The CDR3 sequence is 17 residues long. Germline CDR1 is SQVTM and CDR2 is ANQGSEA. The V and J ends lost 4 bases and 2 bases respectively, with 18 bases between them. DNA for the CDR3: TGCAGCGTTGTAGTGGAGGGAAGTACAACTGGGGCCAACGTCCTGACTTTC. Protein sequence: CSVVVEGSTTGANVLTF.

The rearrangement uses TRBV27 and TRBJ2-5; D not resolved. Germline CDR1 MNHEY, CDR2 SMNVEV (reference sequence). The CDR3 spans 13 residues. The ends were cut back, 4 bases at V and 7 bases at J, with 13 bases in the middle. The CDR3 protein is CASSSLGSGTQYF. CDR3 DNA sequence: TGTGCCAGCAGTTCGCTCGGTTCGGGGACCCAGTACTTC.

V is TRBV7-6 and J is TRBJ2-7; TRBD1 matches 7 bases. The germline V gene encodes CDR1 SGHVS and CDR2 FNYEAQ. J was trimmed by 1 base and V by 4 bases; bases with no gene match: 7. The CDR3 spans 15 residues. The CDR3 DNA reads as TGTGCCAGCAGCTGGAAACAGGGGTCGTCCTACGAGCAGTACTTC. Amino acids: CASSWKQGSSYEQYF.

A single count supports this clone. CDR3 protein: CASRETSAADTQYF. In nucleotides, the CDR3 is TGTGCCAGCAGGGAGACTAGCGCGGCAGATACGCAGTATTTT. The rearrangement uses TRBV27 and TRBJ2-3; 8 bases match TRBD2. The CDR3 is 14 amino acids. The trim removed 6 bases at V and 4 bases at J, leaving 6 bases unmatched. Germline V gene data show CDR1 as MNHEY and CDR2 as SMNVEV (reference sequence).

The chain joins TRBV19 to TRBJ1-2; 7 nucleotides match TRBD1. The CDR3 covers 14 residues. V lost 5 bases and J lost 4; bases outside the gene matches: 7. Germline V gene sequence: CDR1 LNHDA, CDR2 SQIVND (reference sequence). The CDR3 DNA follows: TGTGCCAGTAGTCCGCTGACAGGGCCCTATGGCTACACCTTC. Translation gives CASSPLTGPYGYTF.

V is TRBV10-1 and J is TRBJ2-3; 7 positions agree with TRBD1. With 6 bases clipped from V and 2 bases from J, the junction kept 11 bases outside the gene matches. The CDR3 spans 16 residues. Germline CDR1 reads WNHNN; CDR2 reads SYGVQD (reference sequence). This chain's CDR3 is CASSQKGAGITDTQYF. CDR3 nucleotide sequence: TGCGCCAGCAGCCAAAAGGGGGCGGGCATCACAGATACGCAGTATTTT.

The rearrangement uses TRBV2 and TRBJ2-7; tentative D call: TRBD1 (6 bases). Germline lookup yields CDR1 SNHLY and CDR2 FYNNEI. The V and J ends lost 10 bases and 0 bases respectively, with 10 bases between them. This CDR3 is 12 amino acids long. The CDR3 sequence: CAIRQASYEQYF. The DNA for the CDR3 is TGTGCCATAAGACAGGCCTCCTACGAGCAGTACTTC.

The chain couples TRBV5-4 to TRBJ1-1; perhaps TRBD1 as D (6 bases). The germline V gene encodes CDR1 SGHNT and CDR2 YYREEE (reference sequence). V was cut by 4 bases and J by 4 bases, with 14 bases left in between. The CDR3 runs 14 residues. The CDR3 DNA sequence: TGTGCCAGCAGCCTAGGGGGTAAATCCACTGAAGCTTTCTTT. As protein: CASSLGGKSTEAFF.

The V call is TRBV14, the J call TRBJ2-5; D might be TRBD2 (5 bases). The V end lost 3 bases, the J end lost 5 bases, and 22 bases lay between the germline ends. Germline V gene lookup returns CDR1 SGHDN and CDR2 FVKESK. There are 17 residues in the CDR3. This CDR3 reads CASSHFKNSDLVETQYF. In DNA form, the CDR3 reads TGTGCCAGCAGCCATTTTAAGAATAGCGACCTCGTGGAGACCCAGTACTTC.

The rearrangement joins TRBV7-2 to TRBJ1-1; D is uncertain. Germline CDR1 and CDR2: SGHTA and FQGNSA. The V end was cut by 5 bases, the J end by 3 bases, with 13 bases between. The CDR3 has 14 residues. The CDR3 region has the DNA TGTGCCAGCAGCGAGGGCCCCAGGCACACTGAAGCTTTCTTT. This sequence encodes CASSEGPRHTEAFF.

The CDR3 here is CASSLDIASSYNEQFF. CDR3 DNA sequence: TGTGCCAGCAGCTTGGATATCGCTAGCTCCTACAATGAGCAGTTCTTC. This chain uses TRBV5-4 with TRBJ2-1; D unclear. The CDR3 runs 16 residues. The V and J ends lost 0 bases and 0 bases respectively, with 10 bases between them. Germline values: CDR1 SGHNT, CDR2 YYREEE (reference sequence).

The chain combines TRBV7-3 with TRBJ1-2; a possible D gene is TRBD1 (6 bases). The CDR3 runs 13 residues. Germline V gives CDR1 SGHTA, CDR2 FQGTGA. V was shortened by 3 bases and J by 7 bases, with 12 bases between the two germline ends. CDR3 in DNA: TGTGCCAGCAGCTTTGACAGGCTCGTTGGCTACACCTTC. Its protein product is CASSFDRLVGYTF. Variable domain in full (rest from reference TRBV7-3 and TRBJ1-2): GAGVSQTPSNKVTEKGKYVELRCDPISGHTALYWYRQSLGQGPEFLIYFQGTGAADDSGLPNDRFFAVRPEGSVSTLKIQRTERGDSAVYLCASSFDRLVGYTFGSGTRLTVV.

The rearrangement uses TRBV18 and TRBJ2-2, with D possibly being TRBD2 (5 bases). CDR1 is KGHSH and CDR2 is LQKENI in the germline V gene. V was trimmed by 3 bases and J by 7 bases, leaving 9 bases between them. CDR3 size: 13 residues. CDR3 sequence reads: CASSPGEGGELFF. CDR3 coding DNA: TGTGCCAGCTCACCGGGAGAGGGCGGGGAGCTGTTTTTT.

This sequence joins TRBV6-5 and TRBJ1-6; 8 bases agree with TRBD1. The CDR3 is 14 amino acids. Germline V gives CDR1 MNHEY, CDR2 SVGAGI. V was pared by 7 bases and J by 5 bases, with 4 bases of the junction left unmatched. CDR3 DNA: TGTGCCAGCAACCCGGGACAGGATAATTCACCCCTCCACTTT. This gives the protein CASNPGQDNSPLHF.

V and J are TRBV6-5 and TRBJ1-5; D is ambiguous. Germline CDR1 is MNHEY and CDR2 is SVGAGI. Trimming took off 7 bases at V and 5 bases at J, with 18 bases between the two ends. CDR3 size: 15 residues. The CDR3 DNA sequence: TGTGCCAGCATCACTAGCTCCAAAAGGGATCAGCCCCAGCATTTT. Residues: CASITSSKRDQPQHF.

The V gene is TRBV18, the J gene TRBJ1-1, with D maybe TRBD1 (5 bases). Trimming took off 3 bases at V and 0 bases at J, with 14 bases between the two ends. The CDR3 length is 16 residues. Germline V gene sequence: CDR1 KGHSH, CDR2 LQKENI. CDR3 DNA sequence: TGTGCCAGCTCACCCCTCAGGGTCAGTCTGAACACTGAAGCTTTCTTT. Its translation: CASSPLRVSLNTEAFF.

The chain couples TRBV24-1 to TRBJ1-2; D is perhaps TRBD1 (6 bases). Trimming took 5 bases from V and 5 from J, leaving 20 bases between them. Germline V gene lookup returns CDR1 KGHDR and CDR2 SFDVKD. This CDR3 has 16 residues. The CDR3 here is CATSGPQGPRGYGYTF. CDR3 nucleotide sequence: TGTGCCACCAGTGGGCCCCAGGGGCCAAGGGGGTATGGCTACACCTTC.

The CDR3 nucleotides are TGTGCCAGCAGGCAGGGGGGTATTGTGAACACTGAAGCTTTCTTT. This codes for CASRQGGIVNTEAFF. This chain links TRBV5-4 with TRBJ1-1; 7 bases are shared with TRBD1. The germline CDR1 and CDR2 sequences are SGHNT and YYREEE (reference sequence). Unmatched junction bases numbered 7, after V lost 5 bases and J lost 0 bases. This CDR3 spans 15 amino acids.

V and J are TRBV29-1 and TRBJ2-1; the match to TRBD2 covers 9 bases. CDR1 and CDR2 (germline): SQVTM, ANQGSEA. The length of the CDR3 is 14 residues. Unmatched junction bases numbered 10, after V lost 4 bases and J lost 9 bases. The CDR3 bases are TGCAGCGTTGGTCTAGCGGGGTCGGTGAGTGAGCAGTTCTTC. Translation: CSVGLAGSVSEQFF.

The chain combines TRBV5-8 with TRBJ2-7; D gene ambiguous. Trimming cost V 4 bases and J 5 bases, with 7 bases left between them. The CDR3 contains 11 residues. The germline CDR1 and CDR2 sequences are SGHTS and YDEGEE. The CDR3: CASSVRNEQYF. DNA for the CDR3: TGTGCCAGCAGCGTGAGGAACGAGCAGTACTTC.

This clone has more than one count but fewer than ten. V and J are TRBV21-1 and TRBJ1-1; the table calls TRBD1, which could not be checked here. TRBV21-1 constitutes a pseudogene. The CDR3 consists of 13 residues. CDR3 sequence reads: CASNDRLYTEAFF. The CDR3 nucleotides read TGTGCCAGCAACGACAGACTTTACACTGAAGCTTTCTTT.

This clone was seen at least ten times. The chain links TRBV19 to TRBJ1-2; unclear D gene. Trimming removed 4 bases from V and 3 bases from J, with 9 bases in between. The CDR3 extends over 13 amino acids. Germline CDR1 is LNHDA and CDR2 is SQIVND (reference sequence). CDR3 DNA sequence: TGTGCCAGTAGTACTGGGAGTTACTATGGCTACACCTTC. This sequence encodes CASSTGSYYGYTF. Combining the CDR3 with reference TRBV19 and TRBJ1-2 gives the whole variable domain DGGITQSPKYLFRKEGQNVTLSCEQNLNHDAMYWYRQDPGQGLRLIYYSQIVNDFQKGDIAEGYSVSREKKESFPLTVTSAQKNPTAFYLCASSTGSYYGYTFGSGTRLTVV.

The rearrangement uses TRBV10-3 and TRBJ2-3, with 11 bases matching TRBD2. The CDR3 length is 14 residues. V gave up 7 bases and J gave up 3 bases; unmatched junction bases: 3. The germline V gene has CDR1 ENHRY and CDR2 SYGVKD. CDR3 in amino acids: CAITPSGGTDTQYF. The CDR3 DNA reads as TGTGCCATCACTCCTAGCGGGGGGACAGATACGCAGTATTTT.

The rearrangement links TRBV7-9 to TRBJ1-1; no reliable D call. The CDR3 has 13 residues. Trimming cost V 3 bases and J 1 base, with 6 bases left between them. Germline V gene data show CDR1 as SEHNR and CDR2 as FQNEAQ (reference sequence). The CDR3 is CASSLAGNTEAFF. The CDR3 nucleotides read TGTGCCAGCAGCTTGGCAGGGAACACTGAAGCTTTCTTT.

CDR3 DNA: TGTGCCAGTAGTAACCAGGGGTCGGAGACCCAGTACTTC. It translates to CASSNQGSETQYF. This chain joins TRBV19 and TRBJ2-5; D is possibly TRBD1 (6 bases). Germline CDR1 is LNHDA and CDR2 is SQIVND (reference sequence). The length of the CDR3 is 13 residues. The ends were cut back, 4 bases at V and 5 bases at J, with 11 bases in the middle.